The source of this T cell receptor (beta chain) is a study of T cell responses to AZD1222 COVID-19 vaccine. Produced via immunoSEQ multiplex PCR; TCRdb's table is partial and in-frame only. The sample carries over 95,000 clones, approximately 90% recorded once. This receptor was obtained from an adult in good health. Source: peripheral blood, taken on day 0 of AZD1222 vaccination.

The CDR3 reads CASSPLDGGGSETQYF. The CDR3 DNA reads as TGTGCCAGCAGCCCCCTCGACGGAGGGGGGTCAGAGACCCAGTACTTC. V is TRBV9 and J is TRBJ2-5; D could derive from TRBD1 or TRBD2 (6 bases each). Germline CDR1 reads SGDLS; CDR2 reads YYNGEE. The CDR3 spans 16 residues. Trimming took off 4 bases at V and 4 bases at J, with 20 bases between the two ends.